These 18 T cell receptor beta chains came from one sample sequenced in a study of T cells in Graves' hyperthyroidism and ophthalmopathy. It was RNA transcripts that yielded the amplified TCR beta CDR3 regions. First-round RT-PCR with HTBI primers amplified the TCR CDR3 region. MiXCR was run by TCRdb on the multiplex PCR reads, yielding one entry per CDR3 protein. This sample has a few hundred thousand distinct CDR3 sequences, with approximately 15% found just once. The sequencing input was blood. Receptors originate from a middle-aged woman with Graves' ophthalmopathy.

The chain recombines TRBV20-1 with TRBJ2-1; TRBD2 matches 8 bases. The V segment lost 6 bases and the J segment 7 bases; nucleotides outside the gene matches: 14. Germline values: CDR1 DFQATT, CDR2 SNEGSKA (reference sequence). The CDR3 is 15 residues long. The CDR3 nucleotides are TGCAGTGCGGCCCCGAGGGCCGGGAGGGGAAATGAGCAGTTCTTC. Residues: CSAAPRAGRGNEQFF.

The table lists this clonotype with many counts. This chain connects TRBV20-1 to TRBJ2-5; 7 bases are a match to TRBD1. This CDR3 comprises 14 residues. Germline V lookup: CDR1 DFQATT, CDR2 SNEGSKA (reference sequence). Trimming at V came to 4 bases and at J to 2 bases, leaving 7 bases not matched to a gene. CDR3 nucleotide sequence: TGCAGTGCTACAGAGGGACAGAGGCAAGAGACCCAGTACTTC. As protein: CSATEGQRQETQYF.

V is TRBV7-9 and J is TRBJ1-2; the match to TRBD1 covers 8 bases. The CDR3 is 14 residues long. Germline assignment: CDR1 SEHNR and CDR2 FQNEAQ (reference sequence). The trim removed 5 bases at V and 5 bases at J, leaving 7 bases unmatched. The DNA for the CDR3 is TGTGCCAGCAGCGGGGGACAGGCTCGGTATGGCTACACCTTC. It is translated as CASSGGQARYGYTF.

The sample holds many counts of this clonotype. The J gene is TRBJ2-7, the V gene TRBV29-1; D gene uncertain. Trimming pared 3 bases from V and 2 bases from J, leaving 8 bases between. The CDR3 has 12 amino acids. Germline V CDR1 and CDR2: SQVTM, ANQGSEA. The CDR3 nucleotides are TGCAGCGTTGAGACTCTAACCTACGAGCAGTACTTC. Translated, it gives CSVETLTYEQYF.

The V and J genes are TRBV29-1 and TRBJ2-1; a possible D gene is TRBD2 (5 bases). The CDR3 is 14 amino acids. V lost 4 bases and J 4 bases, leaving 14 bases between the germline ends. Germline CDR1 is SQVTM and CDR2 is ANQGSEA. The CDR3 sequence: CSVGGPGSYNEQFF. In nucleotides, the CDR3 is TGCAGCGTTGGAGGCCCGGGATCGTACAATGAGCAGTTCTTC.

This clonotype was seen at least ten times. The gene calls are TRBV6-1 and TRBJ1-5; tentative D call: TRBD1 (5 bases). V lost 3 bases to trimming and J lost 7 bases, with 13 bases between them. This CDR3 is 14 amino acids long. CDR1 and CDR2 (germline): MNHNS, SASEGT. The CDR3 here is CASSDGGEAQPQHF. The CDR3 region has the DNA TGTGCCAGCAGTGACGGGGGGGAGGCCCAGCCCCAGCATTTT.

This clonotype was counted at least ten times. The chain carries TRBV7-2 and TRBJ2-1, with TRBD1 matching over 8 bases. Per germline, CDR1 SGHTA and CDR2 FQGNSA. The CDR3 extends over 15 amino acids. V shed 4 bases, J shed 6 bases, and the junction held 8 bases outside the gene matches. The CDR3 reads CASSSDRARSNEQFF. CDR3 coding DNA: TGTGCCAGCAGCTCGGACAGGGCGAGAAGCAATGAGCAGTTCTTC.

This clonotype was seen many times. V gene TRBV11-2 combines with J gene TRBJ2-1; D call uncertain. With 0 bases removed from V and 6 bases from J, the gap between germline ends came to 12 bases. This CDR3 is 15 amino acids long. The germline V gene encodes CDR1 SGHAT and CDR2 FQNNGV. The CDR3 DNA reads as TGTGCCAGCAGCTTAGAACATCACCCTGGCAATGAGCAGTTCTTC. It codes for CASSLEHHPGNEQFF.

This clonotype appeared many times. The rearrangement links TRBV2 to TRBJ2-7, with 11 positions matching TRBD1. V was clipped by 6 bases and J by 3 bases; unmatched bases: 1. This CDR3 region has 13 residues. CDR1 SNHLY and CDR2 FYNNEI come from the germline V gene. The CDR3 DNA sequence: TGTGCCAGCAGAGGGACAGGGGGCTACGAGCAGTACTTC. The encoded protein is CASRGTGGYEQYF.

This clonotype was observed at least ten times. The chain recombines TRBV7-9 with TRBJ2-4; 9 nucleotides agree with TRBD1. Germline V gene lookup returns CDR1 SEHNR and CDR2 FQNEAQ (reference sequence). The CDR3 is 16 residues long. Trimming took 1 base from V and 7 from J; bases not matched to a gene: 8. DNA for the CDR3: TGTGCCAGCAGCTTAGGGAGGTTGGGACAGGGCAACATTCAGTACTTC. Amino acids: CASSLGRLGQGNIQYF.

The gene calls are TRBV6-5 and TRBJ2-7; 8 bases match TRBD1. This CDR3 has 15 residues. Germline CDR1 MNHEY, CDR2 SVGAGI. V shed 0 bases, J shed 4 bases, and the junction held 5 bases outside the gene matches. As DNA, the CDR3 is TGTGCCAGCAGTTACTCACCAGGGGGCGCTTACGAGCAGTACTTC. Amino acid sequence: CASSYSPGGAYEQYF.

Concerning this clonotype itself: A junction boundary mismatches the germline segment, possibly from a read error. This chain joins TRBV7-8 and TRBJ2-1; the match to TRBD2 covers 13 bases. The CDR3 extends over 17 amino acids. Per germline, CDR1 SGHVS and CDR2 FQNEAQ. The CDR3 loop reads CASSFRLAGGGYNKQFF. CDR3 DNA: TGTGCCAGCAGCTTTAGACTAGCGGGAGGCGGGTACAATAAGCAGTTCTTC.

In this sample, this clonotype turned up many times. The chain carries TRBV12-3 or TRBV12-4 and TRBJ2-5; D is unclear. The V end was cut by 2 bases, the J end by 3 bases, with 1 base between. The CDR3 is 11 residues long. CDR3 residues: CASSLKETQYF. CDR3 DNA: TGTGCCAGCAGTTTAAAAGAGACCCAGTACTTC.

V and J are TRBV9 and TRBJ1-2, with 7 bases lining up with TRBD1. CDR3 size: 15 residues. V lost 0 bases and J lost 0; bases outside the gene matches: 2. In germline, CDR1 is SGDLS, CDR2 YYNGEE. This CDR3 reads CASSVATGPNYGYTF. In DNA form, the CDR3 reads TGTGCCAGCAGCGTAGCGACAGGGCCTAACTATGGCTACACCTTC.

This clonotype was detected only once. Given a much more abundant clone one base away, this may be a read error. This chain uses TRBV15 with TRBJ2-7; D may be TRBD2 (5 bases). Germline values: CDR1 LNHNV, CDR2 YYDKDF (reference sequence). The CDR3 loop spans 9 amino acids. The CDR3 nucleotides read TGTGCCACAGACTACGAGCAGTGCTTC. Translation gives CATDYEQCF.

At least ten counts were recorded for this clonotype. The V and J genes are TRBV11-3 and TRBJ2-2, with D maybe TRBD2 (5 bases). Germline V CDR1 and CDR2: SGHNT, YENEEA. The CDR3 contains 15 residues. Trimming shortened V by 2 bases and J by 4 bases, and 11 bases separated the two germline ends. The CDR3 loop reads CASSLYGEGTGELFF. As DNA, the CDR3 is TGTGCCAGCAGCTTATACGGGGAAGGCACCGGGGAGCTGTTTTTT.

The J gene is TRBJ1-1, the V gene TRBV10-3; D might be TRBD1 (6 bases). The ends were cut back, 2 bases at V and 4 bases at J, with 11 bases in the middle. The CDR3 runs to 14 residues. Germline V lookup: CDR1 ENHRY, CDR2 SYGVKD. CDR3 nucleotide sequence: TGTGCCATCAGTGAGGGACAGCCGGGCACTGAAGCTTTCTTT. It encodes CAISEGQPGTEAFF.

The CDR3 sequence: CASSLYGYNEQFF. In DNA form, the CDR3 reads TGCGCCAGCAGCTTGTACGGGTACAATGAGCAGTTCTTC. The chain uses TRBV5-1 and TRBJ2-1; unclear D gene. The CDR3 totals 13 residues. With 1 base removed from V and 4 bases from J, the gap between germline ends came to 6 bases. Per germline, CDR1 SGHRS and CDR2 YFSETQ.